The rows below give T cell receptor beta chains drawn from one sample of a study of patients and donors after allogeneic stem cell transplantation. MiXCR was run by TCRdb on the RT-PCR reads, yielding one entry per CDR3 protein. The sample has approximately 200,000 distinct CDR3 sequences; more than 35% are singletons. The sample comprised blood, either unsorted or a sorted T cell fraction (not recorded which). These receptor sequences come from a human donor who was either an allogeneic HSCT recipient or a stem cell or donor lymphocyte infusion donor (not recorded which). It is not recorded whose cells these are; they may come from a transplant donor. The CDR3 runs from the conserved cysteine through the conserved F or W. D genes are given only for firm matches. Expanded clones get a size class; other rows say once, few or many, or leave the size out.

>TRBJ2-2|NA|NA|TRBV19
TGTGCCAGTAGTACTTTGAACACCGGGGAGCTGTTTTTT
CASSTLNTGELFF
>TRBJ1-2|NA|NA|TRBV18
TGTGCCAGCTCACCAACAGGGAACGATTTCTATGGCTACACCTTC
CASSPTGNDFYGYTF
>TRBJ1-1|NA|few|TRBV2
TGTGCCAGTAGTGAGGACTTCCGGGACCGCGAGAACACTGAAGCTTTCTTT
CASSEDFRDRENTEAFF
>TRBJ1-2|NA|few|TRBV9
TGTGCCAGCAGGGGTACAGGGTTGGACGGCTACACCTTC
CASRGTGLDGYTF
>TRBJ2-1|NA|NA|TRBV19
TGTGCCAGTAGTGGGCGTCCTAGCTACAATGAGCAGTTCTTC
CASSGRPSYNEQFF
>TRBJ1-2|TRBD1|few|TRBV6-2/TRBV6-3
TGTGCCAGCAGCAACTCCGGGACAGTCCTCAACTATGGCTACACCTTC
CASSNSGTVLNYGYTF
>TRBJ1-5|NA|few|TRBV11-2
TGTGCCAGCAGCTTAGAGGGGGGATTTAGCAATCAGCCCCAGCATTTT
CASSLEGGFSNQPQHF
>TRBJ2-2|NA|NA|TRBV12-3/TRBV12-4
TGTGCCAGCAGCCGCGCAGGGGATAACACCGGGGAGCTGTTTTTT
CASSRAGDNTGELFF
>TRBJ1-1|NA|NA|TRBV7-3
TGTGCCAGCAGCTCACTACCGGGAGGGTACACTGAAGCTTTCTTT
CASSSLPGGYTEAFF
>TRBJ2-2|NA|few|TRBV29-1
TGCAGCGTTGGGGAAGGAAGCCGGGAGCTGTTTTTT
CSVGEGSRELFF
>TRBJ1-2|TRBD1|NA|TRBV5-6
TGTGCCAGCAGCCCCCCCCCTAGGGGGCGCGTCTATGGCTACACCTTC
CASSPPPRGRVYGYTF
>TRBJ1-1|NA|NA|TRBV12-3/TRBV12-4
TGTGCCAGCAGTTTAATTGCAGGTACGAACACTGAATCTTTCTTT
CASSLIAGTNTESFF
>TRBJ1-1|NA|NA|TRBV9
TGTGCCAGCAGCGGACAGAGCATGAACACTGAAGCTTTCTTT
CASSGQSMNTEAFF
>TRBJ2-1|NA|NA|TRBV7-7
TGTGCTAGCAGCCGGCGAATAGAGGGATCTCCCCCCAATGAGCAGTTCTTC
CASSRRIEGSPPNEQFF
>TRBJ1-2|NA|NA|TRBV3-1
TGCGCCAGCAGCCAAGATTGGGGTAACTATGGCTACACCTTC
CASSQDWGNYGYTF
>TRBJ1-3|NA|NA|TRBV12-3/TRBV12-4
TGTGCCAGCAGTTCCTGGGGCAGGAGCGCTGGAAACACCATATATTTT
CASSSWGRSAGNTIYF
>TRBJ1-1|NA|NA|TRBV20-1
TGCAGTGCTGGGTTCACTGAAGCTTTCTTT
CSAGFTEAFF
>TRBJ2-1|NA|NA|TRBV10-3
TGTGCCATCAGCCAAAGGACGCGCGGAACCTCCTACAATGAGCAGTTCTTC
CAISQRTRGTSYNEQFF
>TRBJ1-1|TRBD1|NA|TRBV29-1
TGCAGCGTTGTCGGGACAGCCTTAAACACTGAAGCTTTCTTT
CSVVGTALNTEAFF
>TRBJ2-7|NA|NA|TRBV4-3
TGCGCCAGCAGCTTCCGGGACTTCGGAGACGAGCAGTACTTC
CASSFRDFGDEQYF
>TRBJ1-2|NA|NA|TRBV12-3/TRBV12-4
TGTGCCAGCAGGGCCGGGATTGGAGGCTACACCTTC
CASRAGIGGYTF
>TRBJ1-1|NA|NA|TRBV3-1
TGTGCCAGCAGACCCTCTAGCTACACTGAAGCTTTCTTT
CASRPSSYTEAFF
>TRBJ1-1|NA|NA|TRBV6-5
TGTGCCAGCAGTTACTCAAGATCTGAAGCTTTCTTT
CASSYSRSEAFF
>TRBJ2-2|NA|NA|TRBV29-1
TGCAGCGTTGATCGTTCGAACACCGGGGAGCTGTTTTTT
CSVDRSNTGELFF
>TRBJ1-3|TRBD1|NA|TRBV4-3
TGCGCCAGCAGCCAAGCCCCGGACAGGGGCTCTGGAAACACCATATATTTT
CASSQAPDRGSGNTIYF
>TRBJ1-3|NA|NA|TRBV7-2
TGTGCCAGCAGCTTTGGGAGAAACTCTGGAAACACCATATATTTT
CASSFGRNSGNTIYF